The entry below describes one T cell receptor beta chain. Its antigen is still unknown. TCR beta VDJ and CDR3 profiles were obtained from a genomic DNA template. MiXCR, run by TCRdb on the reads, gives a single entry per CDR3 protein. The repertoire consists of 150,000 to 200,000 distinct CDR3 sequences, with about 50% occurring once and the leading ten covering roughly 29%. The entry originates in a study of CD8+CD57+ T cells in acquired aplastic anemia. V was pared by 3 bases and J by 2 bases, with 13 bases between. CDR1 is LNHNV and CDR2 is YYDKDF in the germline V gene (reference sequence). CDR3 length equals 15 residues. An expansion of CD8+CD57+ cells by flow cytometry had been shown in patients chosen for sequencing. Severe acquired aplastic anemia was present in every patient. Study-level findings and limits: Shared by patients and controls, approximately 28 CD8+ CDR3s were abundant in patients.

The rearrangement links TRBV15 to TRBJ1-1; D may be TRBD1 (6 bases). The specimen sequenced was sorted CD4+, CD8+, or CD8+CD57+ T cells (not recorded which) from PBMCs. The sequence derives from a human donor with aplastic anemia. DNA for the CDR3: TGTGCCACCAGCAGCGGCTCAGGGGCAAACACTGAAGCTTTCTTT. Protein: CATSSGSGANTEAFF.